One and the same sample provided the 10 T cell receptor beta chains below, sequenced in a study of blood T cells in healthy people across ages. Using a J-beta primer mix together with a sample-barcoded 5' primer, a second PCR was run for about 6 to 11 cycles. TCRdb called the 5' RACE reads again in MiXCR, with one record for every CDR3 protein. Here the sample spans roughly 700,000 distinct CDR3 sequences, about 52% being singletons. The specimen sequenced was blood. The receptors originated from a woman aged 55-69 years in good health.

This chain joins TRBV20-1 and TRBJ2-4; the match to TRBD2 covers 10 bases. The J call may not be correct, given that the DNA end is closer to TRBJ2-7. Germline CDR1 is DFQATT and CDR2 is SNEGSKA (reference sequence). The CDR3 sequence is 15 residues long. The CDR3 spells CSARDDSGRGGEQYF. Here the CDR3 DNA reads TGCAGTGCTAGAGATGACAGCGGGAGGGGGGGCGAGCAGTACTTC.

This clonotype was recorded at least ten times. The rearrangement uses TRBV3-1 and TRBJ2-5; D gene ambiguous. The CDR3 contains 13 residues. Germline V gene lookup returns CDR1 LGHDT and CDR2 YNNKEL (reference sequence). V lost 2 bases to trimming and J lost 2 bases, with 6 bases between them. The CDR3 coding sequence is TGTGCCAGCAGCCAACGGGCACAAGAGACCCAGTACTTC. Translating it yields CASSQRAQETQYF.

The CDR3 reads CAISESRTRTDTQYF. The CDR3, as DNA: TGTGCCATCAGTGAGTCGAGGACTCGCACAGATACGCAGTATTTT. The chain carries TRBV10-3 and TRBJ2-3; tentatively, D is TRBD2 (5 bases). The CDR3 extends over 15 amino acids. Germline-derived CDR1 and CDR2 are ENHRY and SYGVKD. The V end was cut by 0 bases, the J end by 1 base, with 8 bases between.

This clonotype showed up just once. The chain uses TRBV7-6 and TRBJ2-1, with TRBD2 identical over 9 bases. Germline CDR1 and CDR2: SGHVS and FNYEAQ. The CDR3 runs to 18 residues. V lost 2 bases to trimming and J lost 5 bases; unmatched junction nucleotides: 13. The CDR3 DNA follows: TGTGCCAGCAGCTTAAAAAGGGAAGCGGGAGGCAAGCACAATGAGCAGTTCTTC. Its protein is CASSLKREAGGKHNEQFF.

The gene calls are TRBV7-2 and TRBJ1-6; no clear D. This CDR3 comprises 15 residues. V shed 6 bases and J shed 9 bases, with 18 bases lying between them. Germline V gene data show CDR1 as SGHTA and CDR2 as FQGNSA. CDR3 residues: CASSSGQVPGSPLHF. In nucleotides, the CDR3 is TGTGCCAGCAGTTCCGGTCAGGTCCCAGGTTCACCCCTCCACTTT.

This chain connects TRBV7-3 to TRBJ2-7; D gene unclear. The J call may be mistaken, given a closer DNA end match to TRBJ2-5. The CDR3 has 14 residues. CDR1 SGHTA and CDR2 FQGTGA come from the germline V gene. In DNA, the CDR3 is TGTGCCAGCAGCTTAACGAGCCACGGGGAGACCCAGTACTTC. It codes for CASSLTSHGETQYF.

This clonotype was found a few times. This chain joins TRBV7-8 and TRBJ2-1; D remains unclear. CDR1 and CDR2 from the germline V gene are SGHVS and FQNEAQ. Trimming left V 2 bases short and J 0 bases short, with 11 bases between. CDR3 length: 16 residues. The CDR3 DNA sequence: TGTGCCAGCAGCTTACTTGAGTCGGACTCCTACAATGAGCAGTTCTTC. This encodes CASSLLESDSYNEQFF.

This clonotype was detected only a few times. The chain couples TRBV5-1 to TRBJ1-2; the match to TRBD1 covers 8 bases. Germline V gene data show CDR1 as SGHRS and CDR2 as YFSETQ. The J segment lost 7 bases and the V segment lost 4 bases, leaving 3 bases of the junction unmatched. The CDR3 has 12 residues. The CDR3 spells CASSVDRGGYTF. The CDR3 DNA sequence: TGCGCCAGCAGCGTCGACAGGGGTGGCTACACCTTC.

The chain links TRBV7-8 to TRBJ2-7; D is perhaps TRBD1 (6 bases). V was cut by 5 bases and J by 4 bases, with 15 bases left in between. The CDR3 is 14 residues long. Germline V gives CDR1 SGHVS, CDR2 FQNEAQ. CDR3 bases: TGTGCCAGCAGCGGCCGGACAGCGTCTTACGAGCAGTACTTC. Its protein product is CASSGRTASYEQYF.

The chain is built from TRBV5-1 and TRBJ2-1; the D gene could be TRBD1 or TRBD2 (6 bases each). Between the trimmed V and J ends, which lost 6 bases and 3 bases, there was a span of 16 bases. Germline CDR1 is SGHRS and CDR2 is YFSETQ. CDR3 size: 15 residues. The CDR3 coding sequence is TGCGCCAGCAAGCCGGGGGCCGAGAACTACAATGAGCAGTTCTTC. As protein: CASKPGAENYNEQFF.